This TCR beta chain is drawn from a study of cytomegalovirus exposure and HLA in healthy donors. Whole-study results and caveats: A classifier reportedly called cytomegalovirus status with high sensitivity and specificity. The study found most TCR sequences rare, yet found some public TCRs in many donors. One later analysis, an examination of the 120 validation repertoires, found that first-cohort TCR clusters tended to co-occur in them.

Points on this clone: Its antigen is still unknown.

The donors were part of the roughly 120-subject validation cohort, which stood apart from the roughly 640-subject first cohort. Germline assignment: CDR1 SGDLS and CDR2 YYNGEE. This CDR3 region has 15 residues. The V and J ends lost 1 base and 7 bases respectively, with 14 bases between them. Sequenced by immunoSEQ multiplex PCR; TCRdb stores in-frame clones only, minus some. The repertoire includes over 250,000 clones, approximately 86% of them detected once, and over 0.95% sits in the top ten. This chain uses TRBV9 with TRBJ2-2; D possibly corresponds to TRBD1 (6 bases). This clonotype originated in a woman aged 18 to 35 in good health and CMV-seronegative. The sequencing input was PBMCs. This CDR3 is CASSVYSGVGGELFF. CDR3 coding DNA: TGTGCCAGCAGCGTATATTCAGGGGTGGGCGGGGAGCTGTTTTTT.